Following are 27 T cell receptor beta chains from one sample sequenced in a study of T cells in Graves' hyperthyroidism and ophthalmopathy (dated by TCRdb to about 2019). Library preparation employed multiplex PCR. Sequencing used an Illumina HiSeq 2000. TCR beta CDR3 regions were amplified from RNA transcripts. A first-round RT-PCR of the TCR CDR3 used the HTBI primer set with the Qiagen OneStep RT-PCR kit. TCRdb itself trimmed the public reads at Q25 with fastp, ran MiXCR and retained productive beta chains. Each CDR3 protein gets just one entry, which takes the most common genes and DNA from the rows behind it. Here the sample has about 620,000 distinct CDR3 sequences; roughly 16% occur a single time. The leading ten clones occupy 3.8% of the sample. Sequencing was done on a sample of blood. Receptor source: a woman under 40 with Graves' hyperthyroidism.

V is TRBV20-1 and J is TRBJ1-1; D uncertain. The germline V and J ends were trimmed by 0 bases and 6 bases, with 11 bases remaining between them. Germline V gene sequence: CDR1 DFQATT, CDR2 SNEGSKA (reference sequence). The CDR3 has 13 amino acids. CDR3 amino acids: CSAREYSGSEAFF. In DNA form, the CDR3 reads TGCAGTGCTAGAGAATATAGCGGATCTGAAGCTTTCTTT.

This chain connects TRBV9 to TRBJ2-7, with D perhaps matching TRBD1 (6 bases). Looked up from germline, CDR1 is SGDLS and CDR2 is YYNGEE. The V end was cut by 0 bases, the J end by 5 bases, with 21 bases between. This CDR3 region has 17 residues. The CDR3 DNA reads TGTGCCAGCAGCGTAGAACATGGGGGCTACATAACGGACGAGCAGTACTTC. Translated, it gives CASSVEHGGYITDEQYF.

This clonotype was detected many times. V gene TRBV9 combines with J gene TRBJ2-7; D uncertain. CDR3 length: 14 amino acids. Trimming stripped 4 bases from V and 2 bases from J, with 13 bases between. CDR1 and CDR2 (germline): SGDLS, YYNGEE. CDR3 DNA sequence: TGTGCCAGCAGCCCCCGGGTGGCCACCTACGAGCAGTACTTC. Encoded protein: CASSPRVATYEQYF.

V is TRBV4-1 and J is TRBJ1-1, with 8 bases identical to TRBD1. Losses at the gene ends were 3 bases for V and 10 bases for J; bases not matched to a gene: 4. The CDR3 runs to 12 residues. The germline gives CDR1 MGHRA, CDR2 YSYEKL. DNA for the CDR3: TGCGCCAGCAGCCAGACAGGGGAGGTAGCTTTCTTT. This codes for CASSQTGEVAFF.

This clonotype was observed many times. CDR3 sequence: CASSFYRIGELFF. In DNA form, the CDR3 reads TGTGCCAGCAGTTTTTATAGGATCGGGGAGCTGTTTTTT. The chain recombines TRBV28 with TRBJ2-2; D ambiguous. The CDR3 length is 13 residues. Between the trimmed V and J ends, which lost 3 bases and 7 bases, there was a span of 9 bases. CDR1 and CDR2 (germline): MDHEN, SYDVKM.

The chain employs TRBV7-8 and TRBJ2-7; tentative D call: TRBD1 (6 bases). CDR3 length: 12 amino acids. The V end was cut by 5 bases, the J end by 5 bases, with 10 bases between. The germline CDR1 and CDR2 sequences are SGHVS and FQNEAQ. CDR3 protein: CASSMPGDEQYF. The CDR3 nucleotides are TGTGCCAGCAGCATGCCAGGGGACGAGCAGTACTTC. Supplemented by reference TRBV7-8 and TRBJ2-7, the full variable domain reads GAGVSQSPRYKVAKRGQDVALRCDPISGHVSLFWYQQALGQGPEFLTYFQNEAQLDKSGLPSDRFFAERPEGSVSTLKIQRTQQEDSAVYLCASSMPGDEQYFGPGTRLTVT.

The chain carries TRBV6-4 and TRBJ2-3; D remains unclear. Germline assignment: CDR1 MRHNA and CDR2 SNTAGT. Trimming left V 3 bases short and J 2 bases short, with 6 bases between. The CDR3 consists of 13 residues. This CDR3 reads CASSEGPTDTQYF. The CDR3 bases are TGTGCCAGCAGTGAAGGCCCCACAGATACGCAGTATTTT.

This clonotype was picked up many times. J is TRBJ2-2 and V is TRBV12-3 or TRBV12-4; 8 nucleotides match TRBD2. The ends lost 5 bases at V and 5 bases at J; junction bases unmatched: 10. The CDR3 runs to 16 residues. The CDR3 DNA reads TGTGCCAGCAGTGACGTAGCGGGACGGGGGACCGGGGAGCTGTTTTTT. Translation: CASSDVAGRGTGELFF.

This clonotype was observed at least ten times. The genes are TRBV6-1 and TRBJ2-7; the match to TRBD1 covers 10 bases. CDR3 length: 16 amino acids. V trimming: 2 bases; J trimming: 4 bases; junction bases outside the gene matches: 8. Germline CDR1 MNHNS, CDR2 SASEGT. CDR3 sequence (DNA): TGTGCCAGCAGTGAACCTGCCTGGGACAGGGGATACGAGCAGTACTTC. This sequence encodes CASSEPAWDRGYEQYF.

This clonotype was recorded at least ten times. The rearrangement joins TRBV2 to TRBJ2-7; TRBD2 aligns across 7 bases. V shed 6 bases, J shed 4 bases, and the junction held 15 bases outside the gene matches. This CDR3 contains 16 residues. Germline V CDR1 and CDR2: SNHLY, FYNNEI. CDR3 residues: CASRRRASGTLYEQYF. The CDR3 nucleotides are TGTGCCAGCAGGCGTCGGGCTAGCGGAACCCTTTACGAGCAGTACTTC.

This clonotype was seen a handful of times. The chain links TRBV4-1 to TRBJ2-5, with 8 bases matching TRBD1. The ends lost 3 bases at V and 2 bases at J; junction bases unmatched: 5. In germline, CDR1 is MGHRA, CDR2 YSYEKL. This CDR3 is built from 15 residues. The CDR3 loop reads CASSQRTGLQETQYF. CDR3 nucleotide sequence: TGCGCCAGCAGCCAGCGGACAGGGCTTCAAGAGACCCAGTACTTC.

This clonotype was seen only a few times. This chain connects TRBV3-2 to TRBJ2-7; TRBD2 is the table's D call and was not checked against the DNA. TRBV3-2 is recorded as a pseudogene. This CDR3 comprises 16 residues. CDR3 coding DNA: TGTGCCAGCAGCCAAGACCGGCTAGCGGGGGACTACGAGCAGTACTTC. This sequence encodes CASSQDRLAGDYEQYF.

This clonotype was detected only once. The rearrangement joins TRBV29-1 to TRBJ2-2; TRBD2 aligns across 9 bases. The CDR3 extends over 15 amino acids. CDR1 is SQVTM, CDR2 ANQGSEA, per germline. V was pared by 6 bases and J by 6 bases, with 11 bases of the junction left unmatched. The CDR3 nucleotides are TGCAGCGTCCAAATTAGCGGGAGAGTAGCCGGGGAGCTGTTTTTT. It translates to CSVQISGRVAGELFF.

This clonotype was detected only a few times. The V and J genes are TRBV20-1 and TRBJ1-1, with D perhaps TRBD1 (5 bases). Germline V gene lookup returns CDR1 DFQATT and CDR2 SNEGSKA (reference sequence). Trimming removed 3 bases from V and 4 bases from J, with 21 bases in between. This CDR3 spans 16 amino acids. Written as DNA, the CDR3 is TGCAGTGCTAGTGATGACGGCAGGGATTTTACCACTGAAGCTTTCTTT. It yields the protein CSASDDGRDFTTEAFF.

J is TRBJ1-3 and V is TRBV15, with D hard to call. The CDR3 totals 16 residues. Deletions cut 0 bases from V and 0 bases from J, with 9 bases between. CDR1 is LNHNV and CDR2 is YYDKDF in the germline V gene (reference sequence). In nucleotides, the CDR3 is TGTGCCACCAGCAGAGATCCAGCGCGCTCTGGAAACACCATATATTTT. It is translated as CATSRDPARSGNTIYF. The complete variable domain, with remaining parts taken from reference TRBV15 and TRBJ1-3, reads DAMVIQNPRYQVTQFGKPVTLSCSQTLNHNVMYWYQQKSSQAPKLLFHYYDKDFNNEADTPDNFQSRRPNTSFCFLDIRSPGLGDTAMYLCATSRDPARSGNTIYFGEGSWLTVV.

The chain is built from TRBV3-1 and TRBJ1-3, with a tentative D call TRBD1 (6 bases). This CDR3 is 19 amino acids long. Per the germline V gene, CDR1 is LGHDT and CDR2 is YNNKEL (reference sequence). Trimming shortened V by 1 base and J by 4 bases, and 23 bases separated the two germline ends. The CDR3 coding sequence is TGTGCCAGCAGCCAAGGACCTGTCTTGATTACAGGGACGGGAAACACCATATATTTT. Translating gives CASSQGPVLITGTGNTIYF.

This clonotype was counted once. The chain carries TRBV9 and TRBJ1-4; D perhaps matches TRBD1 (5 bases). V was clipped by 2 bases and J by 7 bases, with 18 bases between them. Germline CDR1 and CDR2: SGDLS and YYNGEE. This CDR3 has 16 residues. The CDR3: CASSVGGGEVGEKLFF. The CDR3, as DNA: TGTGCCAGCAGCGTGGGGGGAGGGGAAGTCGGTGAAAAACTGTTTTTT.

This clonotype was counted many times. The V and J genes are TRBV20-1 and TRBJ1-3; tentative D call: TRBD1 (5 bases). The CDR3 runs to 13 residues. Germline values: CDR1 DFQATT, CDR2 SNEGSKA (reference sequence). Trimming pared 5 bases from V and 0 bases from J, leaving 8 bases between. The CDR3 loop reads CSAPGGSGNTIYF. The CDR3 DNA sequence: TGCAGTGCTCCGGGGGGCTCTGGAAACACCATATATTTT.

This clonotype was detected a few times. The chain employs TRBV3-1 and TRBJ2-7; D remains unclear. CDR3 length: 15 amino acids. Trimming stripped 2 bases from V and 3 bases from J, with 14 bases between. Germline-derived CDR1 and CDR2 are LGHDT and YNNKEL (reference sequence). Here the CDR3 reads CASSQRQLSVYEQYF. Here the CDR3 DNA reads TGTGCCAGCAGCCAAAGGCAGCTGTCCGTCTACGAGCAGTACTTC.

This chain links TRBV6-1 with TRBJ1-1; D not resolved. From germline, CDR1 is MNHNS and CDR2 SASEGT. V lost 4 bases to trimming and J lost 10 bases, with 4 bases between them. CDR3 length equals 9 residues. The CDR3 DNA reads TGTGCCAGCAGTGTGCCAGCTTTCTTT. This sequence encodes CASSVPAFF.

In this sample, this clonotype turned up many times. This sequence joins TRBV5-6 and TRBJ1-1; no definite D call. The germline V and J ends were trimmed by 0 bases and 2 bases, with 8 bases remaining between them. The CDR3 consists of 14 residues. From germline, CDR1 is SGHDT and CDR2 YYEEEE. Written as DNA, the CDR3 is TGTGCCAGCAGCTTGGCCGTAAGAAACACTGAAGCTTTCTTT. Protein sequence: CASSLAVRNTEAFF.

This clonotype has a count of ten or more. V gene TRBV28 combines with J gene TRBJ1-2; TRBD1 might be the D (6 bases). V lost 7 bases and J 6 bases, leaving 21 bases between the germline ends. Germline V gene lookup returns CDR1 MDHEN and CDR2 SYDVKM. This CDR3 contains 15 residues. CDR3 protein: CASTPTGTLGDGYTF. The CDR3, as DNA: TGTGCCAGCACTCCAACCGGGACATTGGGTGATGGCTACACCTTC.

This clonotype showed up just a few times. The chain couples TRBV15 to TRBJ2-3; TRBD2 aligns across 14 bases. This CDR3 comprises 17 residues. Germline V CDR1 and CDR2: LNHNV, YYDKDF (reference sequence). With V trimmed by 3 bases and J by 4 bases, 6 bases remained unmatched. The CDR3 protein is CATSSQRLAGGADTQYF. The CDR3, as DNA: TGTGCCACCAGCAGTCAAAGACTAGCGGGAGGGGCAGATACGCAGTATTTT.

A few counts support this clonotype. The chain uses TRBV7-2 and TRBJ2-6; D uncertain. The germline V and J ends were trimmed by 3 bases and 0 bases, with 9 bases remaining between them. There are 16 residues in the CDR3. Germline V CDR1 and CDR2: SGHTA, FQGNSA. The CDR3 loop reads CASSFERTSGANVLTF. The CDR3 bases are TGTGCCAGCAGCTTTGAAAGGACCTCTGGGGCCAACGTCCTGACTTTC. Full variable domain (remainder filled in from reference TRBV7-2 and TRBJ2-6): GAGVSQSPSNKVTEKGKDVELRCDPISGHTALYWYRQSLGQGLEFLIYFQGNSAPDKSGLPSDRFSAERTGGSVSTLTIQRTQQEDSAVYLCASSFERTSGANVLTFGAGSRLTVL.

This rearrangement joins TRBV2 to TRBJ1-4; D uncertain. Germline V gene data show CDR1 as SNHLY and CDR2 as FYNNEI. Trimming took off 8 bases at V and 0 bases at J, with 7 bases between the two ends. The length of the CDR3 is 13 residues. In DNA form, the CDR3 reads TGTGCCAGCGGAGGCGCAACTAATGAAAAACTGTTTTTT. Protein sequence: CASGGATNEKLFF.

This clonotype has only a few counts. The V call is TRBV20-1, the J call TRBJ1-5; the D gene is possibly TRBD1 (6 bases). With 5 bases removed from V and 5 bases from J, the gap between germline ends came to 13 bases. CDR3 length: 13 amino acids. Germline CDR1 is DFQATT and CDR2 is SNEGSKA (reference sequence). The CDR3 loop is CSAVRDRHQPQHF. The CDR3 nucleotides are TGCAGTGCTGTCCGAGACAGGCATCAGCCCCAGCATTTT.

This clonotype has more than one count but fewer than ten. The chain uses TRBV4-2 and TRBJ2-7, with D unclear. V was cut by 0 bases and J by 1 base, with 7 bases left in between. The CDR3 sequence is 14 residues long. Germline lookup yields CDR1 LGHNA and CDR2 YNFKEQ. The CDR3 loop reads CASSQDSRSYEQYF. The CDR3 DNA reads TGTGCCAGCAGCCAAGATTCGCGATCCTACGAGCAGTACTTC.